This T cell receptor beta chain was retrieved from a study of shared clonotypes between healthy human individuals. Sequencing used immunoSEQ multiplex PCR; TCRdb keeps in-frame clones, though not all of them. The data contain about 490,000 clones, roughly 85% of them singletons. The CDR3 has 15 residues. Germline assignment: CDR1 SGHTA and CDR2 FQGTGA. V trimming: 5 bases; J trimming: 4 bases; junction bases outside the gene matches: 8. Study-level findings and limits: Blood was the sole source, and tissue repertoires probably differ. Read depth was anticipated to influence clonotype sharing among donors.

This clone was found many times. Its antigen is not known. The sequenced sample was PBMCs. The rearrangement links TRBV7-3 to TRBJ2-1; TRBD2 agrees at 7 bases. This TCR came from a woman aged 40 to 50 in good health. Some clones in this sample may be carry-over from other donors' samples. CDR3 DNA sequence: TGTGCCAGCAGCCCCTTAGCGGGCGCGTACAATGAGCAGTTCTTC. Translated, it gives CASSPLAGAYNEQFF.